Listed below are T cell receptor beta chains from one sample, sequenced in a study of monozygotic twins with inflammatory bowel disease. For each CDR3 protein, TCRdb gives one entry from its re-call of the 5' RACE reads, without DNA. The sample has approximately 420,000 distinct CDR3 sequences. The sequencing input was blood. The receptors come from a human donor with ulcerative colitis or Crohn's disease, or a healthy co-twin of an affected twin (not recorded which). Both conserved end residues are part of each CDR3.

CDR3 length	J gene	V gene	CDR3 protein
15	TRBJ1-6	TRBV6-1	CASSEDSNANSPLHF
14	TRBJ2-3	TRBV20-1	CSAGSSGRGDTQYF
12	TRBJ1-2	TRBV20-1	CSATDSTDRSTF
14	TRBJ1-3	TRBV20-1	CSALPGSSMHTIYF
11	TRBJ2-5	TRBV28	CASSGTATQYF
15	TRBJ2-5	TRBV5-1	CASSPGLAMQETQYF
12	TRBJ2-1	TRBV7-9	CASSLVAAEQFF
14	TRBJ2-3	TRBV3-1	CASSPGRESDTQYF
14	TRBJ1-4	TRBV5-4	CASSLDMANEKLFF
14	TRBJ2-7	TRBV5-1	CASSNLQSSYEQYF
15	TRBJ2-5	TRBV7-3	CASSSLAGNQETQYF
13	TRBJ1-2	TRBV6-5	CASSSSGSWGYTF
14	TRBJ2-1	TRBV3-1	CASSQDKVYNEQFF
13	TRBJ1-6	TRBV6-1	CASKLENNSPLHF
14	TRBJ2-7	TRBV18	CASRSGTIGYEQYF
18	TRBJ1-3	TRBV11-1	CASSPRMGRGLERNTIYF
15	TRBJ2-5	TRBV5-1	CASSLAAGVQETQYF
14	TRBJ2-2	TRBV7-9	CASSLGPHTGELFF
16	TRBJ2-2	TRBV5-1	CASSPRTGPNTGELFF
15	TRBJ2-7	TRBV5-1	CASSLVPGGPYEQYF
14	TRBJ2-7	TRBV30	CAWSRGASSYEQYF
12	TRBJ1-1	TRBV19	CASSPPGQEAFF
15	TRBJ2-3	TRBV10-2	CASSEVGVITDTQYF
16	TRBJ1-5	TRBV6-5	CASSYTGTPSDQPQHF
14	TRBJ1-3	TRBV11-2	CASSGWSDGNTIYF
15	TRBJ1-1	TRBV6-1	CASRTTGSGGTEAFF
13	TRBJ2-7	TRBV29-1	CSVQGTDHYEQYF
15	TRBJ1-5	TRBV20-1	CSASGLRRFNQPQHF
13	TRBJ2-7	TRBV20-1	CSAREPVSYEQYF
13	TRBJ2-1	TRBV7-9	CASSRAEYDEQFF
15	TRBJ2-1	TRBV11-1	CASTERLAGINEQFF
13	TRBJ2-3	TRBV29-1	CSVPGGVPDTQYF
14	TRBJ2-7	TRBV10-3	CAISDFDSSGEQYF
13	TRBJ1-1	TRBV25-1	CASSEWDTQGAFF
15	TRBJ2-4	TRBV5-1	CASSLVARGGNIQYF
13	TRBJ1-2	TRBV3-1	CASSHMRRSDYTF
15	TRBJ1-1	TRBV5-1	CASSLDGALNTEAFF
11	TRBJ1-6	TRBV20-1	CSVKSGTLLHF